This TCR beta chain is drawn from a study of blood T cell repertoires in COVID-19. About the research overall: PBMCs, B-cell-depleted T cells, or T cells were the source of the cDNA or gDNA that made up the material.

Between the trimmed V and J ends, which lost 3 bases and 4 bases, there was a span of 13 bases. The germline gives CDR1 ENHRY, CDR2 SYGVKD. The CDR3 length is 15 residues. Sequenced by immunoSEQ multiplex PCR; TCRdb stores in-frame clones only, minus some. The sample has about 180,000 clones, 70% to 85% seen once. This chain links TRBV10-3 with TRBJ1-3, with a possible D match to TRBD1 (6 bases). The sequence came from a woman over 75 with acute or convalescent COVID-19. Sequencing was done on a sample of peripheral blood. The CDR3 spells CAISDGQGKGNTIYF. The CDR3 DNA sequence: TGTGCCATCAGTGATGGTCAGGGGAAGGGAAACACCATATATTTT.